The clone carrying this T cell receptor (beta chain) was counted many times. Antigen: not known. This entry is derived from a study of breast tumors, draining lymph nodes, adjacent tissues. V was cut by 1 base and J by 0 bases, with 9 bases left in between. This CDR3 is 15 amino acids long. CDR1 is SGHNT, CDR2 YENEEA, per germline. One entry per CDR3 protein results from TCRdb running MiXCR on the multiplex PCR reads. The sample carries approximately 300,000 distinct CDR3 sequences, 30% recorded once. Samples came from axillary lymph nodes draining the breast cancer. Findings and caveats of the study: Tumor and nontumor repertoires were significantly more similar in luminal-like than in basal-like breast cancer. Tumors had less TCR diversity than lymph nodes, more than nontumor tissue.

The chain uses TRBV11-3 and TRBJ2-5; no clear D. This receptor was identified in a female donor with breast cancer. Some clones in this sample may be carry-over from other donors' samples. The sequencing sample was made of axillary lymph node tissue. CDR3 protein: CASSLAWPNQETQYF. The DNA for the CDR3 is TGTGCCAGCAGCTTAGCCTGGCCGAACCAAGAGACCCAGTACTTC.